The clone carrying this T cell receptor (beta chain) was seen ten or more times. This CDR3 has 15 amino acids. The V end was cut by 3 bases, the J end by 1 base, with 10 bases between. This sample was taken from a study of T-cell reconstitution after alpha-beta-depleted transplantation in children. Unique molecular identifiers were used to barcode this TCRbeta library. One entry per CDR3 protein results from TCRdb running MiXCR on the PCR reads. The table includes 450,000 to 500,000 distinct CDR3 sequences, approximately 13% detected once. The sequencing here drew on PBMCs from the stem cell graft donor, taken from the stem cell graft. This rearrangement joins TRBV12-3 or TRBV12-4 to TRBJ1-5, with a weak D call TRBD1 (6 bases). The clonotype comes from a human donor who donated a stem cell graft to a child with combined immunodeficiency. DNA for the CDR3: TGTGCCAGCAGTTTGGGCAGGGGAAGCAATCAGCCCCAGCATTTT. It encodes CASSLGRGSNQPQHF.